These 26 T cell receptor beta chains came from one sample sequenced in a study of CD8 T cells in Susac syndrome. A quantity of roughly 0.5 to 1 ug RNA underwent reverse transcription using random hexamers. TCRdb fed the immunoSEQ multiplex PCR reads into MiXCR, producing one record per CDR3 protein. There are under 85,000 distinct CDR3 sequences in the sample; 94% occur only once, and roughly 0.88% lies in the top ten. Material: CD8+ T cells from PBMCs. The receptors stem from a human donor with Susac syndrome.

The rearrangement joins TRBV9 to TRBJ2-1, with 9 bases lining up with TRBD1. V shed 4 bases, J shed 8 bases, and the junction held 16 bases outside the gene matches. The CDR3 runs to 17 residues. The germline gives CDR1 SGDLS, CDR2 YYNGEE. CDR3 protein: CASSTSQGATMFDEQFF. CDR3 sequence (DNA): TGTGCCAGCAGCACCTCACAGGGGGCGACCATGTTCGATGAGCAGTTCTTC.

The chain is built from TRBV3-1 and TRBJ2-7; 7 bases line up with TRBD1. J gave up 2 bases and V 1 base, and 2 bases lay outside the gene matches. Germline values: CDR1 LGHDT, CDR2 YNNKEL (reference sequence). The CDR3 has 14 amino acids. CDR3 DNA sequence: TGTGCCAGCAGCCAAGTAGACAGGGCCTACGAGCAGTACTTC. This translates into CASSQVDRAYEQYF.

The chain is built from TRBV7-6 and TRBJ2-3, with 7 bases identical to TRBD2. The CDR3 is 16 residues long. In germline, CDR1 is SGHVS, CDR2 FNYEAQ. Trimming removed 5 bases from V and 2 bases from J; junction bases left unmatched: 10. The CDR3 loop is CASSQERSGYTDTQYF. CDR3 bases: TGTGCCAGCAGCCAAGAGCGTAGCGGGTACACAGATACGCAGTATTTT.

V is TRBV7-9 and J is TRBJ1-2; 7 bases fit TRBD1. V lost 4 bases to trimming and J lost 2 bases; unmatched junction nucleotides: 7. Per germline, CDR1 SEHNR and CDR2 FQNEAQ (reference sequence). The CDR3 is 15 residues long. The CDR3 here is CASSYPGQMNYGYTF. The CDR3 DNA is TGTGCCAGCAGCTATCCGGGACAGATGAACTATGGCTACACCTTC.

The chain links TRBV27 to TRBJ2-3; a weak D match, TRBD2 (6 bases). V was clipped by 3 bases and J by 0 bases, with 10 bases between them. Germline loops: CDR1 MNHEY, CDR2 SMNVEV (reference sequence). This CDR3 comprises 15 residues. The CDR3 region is CASSFSRGSTDTQYF. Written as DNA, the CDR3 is TGTGCCAGCAGTTTCTCTCGGGGGAGCACAGATACGCAGTATTTT.

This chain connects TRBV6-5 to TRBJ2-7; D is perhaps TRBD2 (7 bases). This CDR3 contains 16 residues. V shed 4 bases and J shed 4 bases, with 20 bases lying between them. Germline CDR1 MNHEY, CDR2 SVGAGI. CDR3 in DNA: TGTGCCAGCAGTTCGACGCCGGGGGGCTTCGGTTACGAGCAGTACTTC. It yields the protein CASSSTPGGFGYEQYF.

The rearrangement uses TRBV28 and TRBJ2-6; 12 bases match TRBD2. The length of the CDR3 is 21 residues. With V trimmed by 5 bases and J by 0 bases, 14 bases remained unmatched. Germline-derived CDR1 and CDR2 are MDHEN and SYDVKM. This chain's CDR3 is CASSPSPGLAGSSSGANVLTF. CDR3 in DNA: TGTGCCAGCAGTCCTAGCCCGGGACTAGCGGGTTCTAGCTCTGGGGCCAACGTCCTGACTTTC. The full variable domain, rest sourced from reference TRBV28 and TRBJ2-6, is DVKVTQSSRYLVKRTGEKVFLECVQDMDHENMFWYRQDPGLGLRLIYFSYDVKMKEKGDIPEGYSVSREKKERFSLILESASTNQTSMYLCASSPSPGLAGSSSGANVLTFGAGSRLTVL.

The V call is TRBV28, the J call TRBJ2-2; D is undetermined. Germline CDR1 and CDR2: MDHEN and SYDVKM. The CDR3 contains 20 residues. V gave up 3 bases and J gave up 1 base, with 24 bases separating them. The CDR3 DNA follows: TGTGCCAGCAGTTTTCCCCGTCCCAACAAGATAGATAGGAACACCGGGGAGCTGTTTTTT. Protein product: CASSFPRPNKIDRNTGELFF.

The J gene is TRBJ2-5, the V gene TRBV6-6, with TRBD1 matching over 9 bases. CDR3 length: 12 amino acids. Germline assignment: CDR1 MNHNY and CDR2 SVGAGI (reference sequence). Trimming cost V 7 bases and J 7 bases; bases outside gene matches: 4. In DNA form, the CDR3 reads TGTGCCAGCATACAGGGGGCGGGGACCCAGTACTTC. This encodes CASIQGAGTQYF.

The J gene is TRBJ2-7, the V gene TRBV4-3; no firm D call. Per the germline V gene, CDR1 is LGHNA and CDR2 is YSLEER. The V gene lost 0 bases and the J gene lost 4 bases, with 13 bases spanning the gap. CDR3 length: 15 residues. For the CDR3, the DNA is TGCGCCAGCAGCCAAGATCAGTACGGTAGATACGAGCAGTACTTC. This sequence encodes CASSQDQYGRYEQYF.

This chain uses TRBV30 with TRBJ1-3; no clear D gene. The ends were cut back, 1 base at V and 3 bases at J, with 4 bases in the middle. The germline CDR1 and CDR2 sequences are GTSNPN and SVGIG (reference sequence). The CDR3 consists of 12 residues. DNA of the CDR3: TGTGCCTGGAGTGCTCTTGGAAACACCATATATTTT. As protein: CAWSALGNTIYF.

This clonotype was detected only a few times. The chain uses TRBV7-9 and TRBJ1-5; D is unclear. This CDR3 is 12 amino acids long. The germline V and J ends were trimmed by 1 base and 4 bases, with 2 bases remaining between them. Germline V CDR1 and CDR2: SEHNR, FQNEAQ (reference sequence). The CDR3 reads CASSLENQPQHF. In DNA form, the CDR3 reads TGTGCCAGCAGCTTAGAGAATCAGCCCCAGCATTTT.

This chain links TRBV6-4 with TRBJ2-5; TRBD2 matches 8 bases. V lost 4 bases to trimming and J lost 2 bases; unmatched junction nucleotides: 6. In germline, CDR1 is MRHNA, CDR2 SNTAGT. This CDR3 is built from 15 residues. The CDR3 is CASSAVAGTQETQYF. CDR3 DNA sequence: TGTGCCAGCAGTGCCGTAGCGGGGACACAAGAGACCCAGTACTTC.

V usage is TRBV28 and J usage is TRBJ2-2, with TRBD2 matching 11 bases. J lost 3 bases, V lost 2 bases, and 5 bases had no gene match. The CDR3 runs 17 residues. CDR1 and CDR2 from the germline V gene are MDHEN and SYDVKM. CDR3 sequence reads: CASSLGKGLADTGELFF. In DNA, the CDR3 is TGTGCCAGCAGTTTAGGGAAGGGACTAGCGGACACCGGGGAGCTGTTTTTT.

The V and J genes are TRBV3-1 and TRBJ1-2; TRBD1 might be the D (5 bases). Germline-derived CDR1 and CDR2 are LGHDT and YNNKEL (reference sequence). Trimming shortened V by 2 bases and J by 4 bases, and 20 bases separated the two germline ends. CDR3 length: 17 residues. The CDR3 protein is CASSQIVGPWLGYGYTF. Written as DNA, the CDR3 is TGTGCCAGCAGCCAAATCGTGGGGCCCTGGTTGGGCTATGGCTACACCTTC.

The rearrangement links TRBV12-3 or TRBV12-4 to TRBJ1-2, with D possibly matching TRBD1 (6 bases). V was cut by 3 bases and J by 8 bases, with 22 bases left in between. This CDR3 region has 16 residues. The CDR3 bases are TGTGCCAGCAGTTTTCGGGCAGGGGATAACCAAGTGGGCTACACCTTC. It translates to CASSFRAGDNQVGYTF.

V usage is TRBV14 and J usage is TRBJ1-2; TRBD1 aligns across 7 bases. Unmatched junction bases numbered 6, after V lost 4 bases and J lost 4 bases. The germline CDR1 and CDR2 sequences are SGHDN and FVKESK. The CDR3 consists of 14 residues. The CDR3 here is CASSRRDSLYGYTF. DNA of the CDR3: TGTGCCAGCAGCCGTCGGGACAGCCTCTATGGCTACACCTTC.

The CDR3 region is CAWSVGGLTYEQYF. CDR3 coding DNA: TGTGCCTGGAGTGTTGGTGGTTTAACCTACGAGCAGTACTTC. This chain connects TRBV30 to TRBJ2-7; no clear D. V lost 0 bases, J lost 2 bases, and 11 bases lay in between. CDR1 GTSNPN and CDR2 SVGIG come from the germline V gene (reference sequence). The CDR3 extends over 14 amino acids.

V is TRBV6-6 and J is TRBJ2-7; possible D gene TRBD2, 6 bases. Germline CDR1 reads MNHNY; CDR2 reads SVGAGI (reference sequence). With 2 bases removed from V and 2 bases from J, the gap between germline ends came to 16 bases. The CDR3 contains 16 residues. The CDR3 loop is CASSYVGTSEAYEQYF. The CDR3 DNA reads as TGTGCCAGCAGTTACGTCGGGACTTCGGAGGCCTACGAGCAGTACTTC.

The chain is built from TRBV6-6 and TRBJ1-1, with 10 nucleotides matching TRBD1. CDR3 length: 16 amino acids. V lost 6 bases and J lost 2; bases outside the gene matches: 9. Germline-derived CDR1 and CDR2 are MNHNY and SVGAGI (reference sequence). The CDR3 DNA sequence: TGTGCCAGCAGAAGCAACCGGGACAGGGGAAACACTGAAGCTTTCTTT. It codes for CASRSNRDRGNTEAFF.

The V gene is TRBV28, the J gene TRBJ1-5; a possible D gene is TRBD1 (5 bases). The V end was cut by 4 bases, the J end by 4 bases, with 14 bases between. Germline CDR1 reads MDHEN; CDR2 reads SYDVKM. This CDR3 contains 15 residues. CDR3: CASSSPTESNQPQHF. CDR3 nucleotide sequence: TGTGCCAGCAGTTCCCCGACAGAAAGTAATCAGCCCCAGCATTTT.

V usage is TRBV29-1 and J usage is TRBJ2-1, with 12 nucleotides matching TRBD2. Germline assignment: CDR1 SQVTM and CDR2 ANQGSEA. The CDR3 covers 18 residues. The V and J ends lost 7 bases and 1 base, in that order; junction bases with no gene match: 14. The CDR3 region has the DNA TGCAGCGCGCCTCGACTAGCGGGAGAACCGAGTTCCTACAATGAGCAGTTCTTC. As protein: CSAPRLAGEPSSYNEQFF.

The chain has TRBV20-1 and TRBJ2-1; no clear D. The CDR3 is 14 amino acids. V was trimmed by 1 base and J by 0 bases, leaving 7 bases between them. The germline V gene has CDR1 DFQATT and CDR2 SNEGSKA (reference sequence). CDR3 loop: CSARGESSYNEQFF. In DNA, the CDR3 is TGCAGTGCTAGAGGCGAGAGCTCCTACAATGAGCAGTTCTTC.

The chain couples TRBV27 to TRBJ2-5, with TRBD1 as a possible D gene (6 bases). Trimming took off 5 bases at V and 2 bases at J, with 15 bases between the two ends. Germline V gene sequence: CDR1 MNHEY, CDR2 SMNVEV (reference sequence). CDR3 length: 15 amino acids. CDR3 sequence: CASSPRQDSQETQYF. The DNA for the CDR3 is TGTGCCAGCAGTCCTAGACAGGACTCTCAAGAGACCCAGTACTTC.

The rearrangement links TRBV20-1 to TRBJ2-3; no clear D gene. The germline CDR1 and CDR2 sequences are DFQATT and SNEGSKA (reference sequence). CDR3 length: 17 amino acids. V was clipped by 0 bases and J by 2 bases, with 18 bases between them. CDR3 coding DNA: TGCAGTGCTAGAGATCAGGAAGGCCAAACTTTCACAGATACGCAGTATTTT. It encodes CSARDQEGQTFTDTQYF.

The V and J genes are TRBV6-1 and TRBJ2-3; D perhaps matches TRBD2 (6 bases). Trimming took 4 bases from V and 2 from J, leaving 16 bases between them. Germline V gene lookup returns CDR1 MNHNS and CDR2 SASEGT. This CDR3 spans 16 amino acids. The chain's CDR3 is CASSGPGGGATDTQYF. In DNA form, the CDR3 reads TGTGCCAGCAGTGGACCTGGCGGCGGGGCCACAGATACGCAGTATTTT.